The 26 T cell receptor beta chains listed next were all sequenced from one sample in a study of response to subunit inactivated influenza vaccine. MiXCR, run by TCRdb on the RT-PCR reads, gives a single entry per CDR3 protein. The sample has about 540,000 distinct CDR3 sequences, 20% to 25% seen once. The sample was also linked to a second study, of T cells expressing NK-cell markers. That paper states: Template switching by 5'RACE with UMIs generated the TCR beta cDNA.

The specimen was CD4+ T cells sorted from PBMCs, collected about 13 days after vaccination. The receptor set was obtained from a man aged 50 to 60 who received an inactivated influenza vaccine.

This CDR3 is CASRHRADSGNTIYF. The CDR3 DNA sequence: TGTGCCAGCAGACACAGGGCAGACTCTGGAAACACCATATATTTT. The gene calls are TRBV2 and TRBJ1-3; tentatively, D is TRBD1 (6 bases). The V gene lost 6 bases and the J gene lost 0 bases, with 12 bases spanning the gap. Germline values: CDR1 SNHLY, CDR2 FYNNEI. CDR3 length: 15 amino acids.

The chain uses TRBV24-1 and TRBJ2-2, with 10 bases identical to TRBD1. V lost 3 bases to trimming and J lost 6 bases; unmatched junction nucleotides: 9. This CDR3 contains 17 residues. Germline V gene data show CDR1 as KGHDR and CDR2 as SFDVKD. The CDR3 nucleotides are TGTGCCACCAGTGATCCGACAGGGGGCCGGTATCCCGGGGAGCTGTTTTTT. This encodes CATSDPTGGRYPGELFF.

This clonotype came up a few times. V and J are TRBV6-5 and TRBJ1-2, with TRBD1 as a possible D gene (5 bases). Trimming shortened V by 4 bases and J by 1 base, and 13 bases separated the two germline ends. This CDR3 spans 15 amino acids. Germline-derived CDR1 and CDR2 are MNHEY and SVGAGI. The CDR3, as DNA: TGTGCCAGCAGTTCCACAGGTTGGAATAACTATGGCTACACCTTC. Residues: CASSSTGWNNYGYTF.

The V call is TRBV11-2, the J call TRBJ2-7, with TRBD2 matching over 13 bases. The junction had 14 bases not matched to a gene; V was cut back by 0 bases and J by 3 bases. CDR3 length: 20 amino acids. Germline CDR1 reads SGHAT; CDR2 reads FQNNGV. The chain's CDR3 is CASSLDYGLAGAPSYYEQYF. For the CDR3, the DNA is TGTGCCAGCAGCTTAGATTACGGACTAGCGGGAGCCCCATCGTACTACGAGCAGTACTTC. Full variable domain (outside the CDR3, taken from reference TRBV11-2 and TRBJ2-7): EAGVAQSPRYKIIEKRQSVAFWCNPISGHATLYWYQQILGQGPKLLIQFQNNGVVDDSQLPKDRFSAERLKGVDSTLKIQPAKLEDSAVYLCASSLDYGLAGAPSYYEQYFGPGTRLTVT.

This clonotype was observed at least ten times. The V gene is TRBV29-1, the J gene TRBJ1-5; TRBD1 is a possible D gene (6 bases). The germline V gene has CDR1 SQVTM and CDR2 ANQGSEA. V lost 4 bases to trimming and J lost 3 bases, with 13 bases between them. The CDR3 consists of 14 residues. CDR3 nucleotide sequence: TGCAGCGTTGTCCCAGGGGATATCAATCAGCCCCAGCATTTT. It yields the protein CSVVPGDINQPQHF.

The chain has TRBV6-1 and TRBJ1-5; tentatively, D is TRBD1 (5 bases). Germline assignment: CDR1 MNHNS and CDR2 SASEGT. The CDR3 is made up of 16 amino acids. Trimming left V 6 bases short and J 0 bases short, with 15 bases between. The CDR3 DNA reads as TGTGCCAGCAGGGGGGGAGGAGGAAATAGCAATCAGCCCCAGCATTTT. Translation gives CASRGGGGNSNQPQHF.

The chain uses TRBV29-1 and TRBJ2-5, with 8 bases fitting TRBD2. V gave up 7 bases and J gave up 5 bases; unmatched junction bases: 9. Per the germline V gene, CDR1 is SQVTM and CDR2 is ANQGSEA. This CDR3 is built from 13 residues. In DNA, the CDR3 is TGCAGCGGCCGTTCGGGAGGGCCTGAGACCCAGTACTTC. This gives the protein CSGRSGGPETQYF. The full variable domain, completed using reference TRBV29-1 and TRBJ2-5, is SAVISQKPSRDICQRGTSLTIQCQVDSQVTMMFWYRQQPGQSLTLIATANQGSEATYESGFVIDKFPISRPNLTFSTLTVSNMSPEDSSIYLCSGRSGGPETQYFGPGTRLLVL.

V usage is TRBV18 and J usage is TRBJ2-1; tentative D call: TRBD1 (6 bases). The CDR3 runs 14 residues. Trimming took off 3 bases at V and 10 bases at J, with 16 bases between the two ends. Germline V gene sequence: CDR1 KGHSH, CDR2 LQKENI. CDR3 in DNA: TGTGCCAGCTCACCCTCGAAGGGGGTGGGAGAGCAGTTCTTC. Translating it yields CASSPSKGVGEQFF. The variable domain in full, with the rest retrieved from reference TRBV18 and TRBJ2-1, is NAGVMQNPRHLVRRRGQEARLRCSPMKGHSHVYWYRQLPEEGLKFMVYLQKENIIDESGMPKERFSAEFPKEGPSILRIQQVVRGDSAAYFCASSPSKGVGEQFFGPGTRLTVL.

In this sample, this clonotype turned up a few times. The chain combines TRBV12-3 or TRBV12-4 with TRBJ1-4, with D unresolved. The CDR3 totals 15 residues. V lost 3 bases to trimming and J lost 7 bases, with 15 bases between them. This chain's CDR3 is CASSFSFAEGEKLFF. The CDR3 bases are TGTGCCAGCAGTTTTTCTTTTGCGGAGGGTGAAAAACTGTTTTTT.

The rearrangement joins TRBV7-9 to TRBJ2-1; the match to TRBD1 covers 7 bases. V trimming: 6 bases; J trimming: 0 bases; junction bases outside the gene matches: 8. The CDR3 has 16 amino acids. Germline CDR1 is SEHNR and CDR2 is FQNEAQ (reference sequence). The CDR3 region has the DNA TGTGCCAGCAGACGACAGGGAACAACCTCCTACAATGAGCAGTTCTTC. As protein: CASRRQGTTSYNEQFF.

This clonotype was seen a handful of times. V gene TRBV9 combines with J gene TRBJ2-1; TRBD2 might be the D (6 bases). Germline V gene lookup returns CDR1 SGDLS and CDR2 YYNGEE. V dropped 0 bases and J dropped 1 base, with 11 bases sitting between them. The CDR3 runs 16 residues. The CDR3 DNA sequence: TGTGCCAGCAGCGTAGAGGGGAGGTCGTCCTACAATGAGCAGTTCTTC. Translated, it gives CASSVEGRSSYNEQFF.

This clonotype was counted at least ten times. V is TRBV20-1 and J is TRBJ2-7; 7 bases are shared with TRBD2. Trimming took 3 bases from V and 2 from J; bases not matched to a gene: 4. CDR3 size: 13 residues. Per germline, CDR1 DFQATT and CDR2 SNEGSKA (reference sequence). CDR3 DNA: TGCAGTGCTAGCAGGGACTATCCCTACGAGCAGTACTTC. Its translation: CSASRDYPYEQYF.

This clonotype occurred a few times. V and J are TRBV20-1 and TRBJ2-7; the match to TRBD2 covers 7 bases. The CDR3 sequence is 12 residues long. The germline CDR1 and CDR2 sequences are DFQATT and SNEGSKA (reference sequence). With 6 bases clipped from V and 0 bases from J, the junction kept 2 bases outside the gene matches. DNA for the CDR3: TGCAGTGCAAAGCGGGGCTCCTACGAGCAGTACTTC. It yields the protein CSAKRGSYEQYF.

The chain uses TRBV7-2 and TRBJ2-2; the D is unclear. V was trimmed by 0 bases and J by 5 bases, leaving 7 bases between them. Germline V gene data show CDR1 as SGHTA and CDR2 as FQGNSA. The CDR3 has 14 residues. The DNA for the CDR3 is TGTGCCAGCAGCTTAGCTCTGGGAACCGGGGAGCTGTTTTTT. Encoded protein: CASSLALGTGELFF.

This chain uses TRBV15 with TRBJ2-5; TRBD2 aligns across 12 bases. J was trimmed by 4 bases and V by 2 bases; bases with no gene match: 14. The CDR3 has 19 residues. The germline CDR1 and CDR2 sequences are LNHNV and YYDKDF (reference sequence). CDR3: CATSRPSGGAGSRRETQYF. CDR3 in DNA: TGTGCCACCAGCAGACCTAGCGGGGGGGCCGGTTCGAGACGAGAGACCCAGTACTTC.

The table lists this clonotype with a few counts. CDR3 amino acids: CASSQDLQGINQPQHF. DNA of the CDR3: TGTGCCAGCAGCCAAGATTTACAGGGTATCAATCAGCCCCAGCATTTT. The chain carries TRBV4-2 and TRBJ1-5; D possibly corresponds to TRBD1 (6 bases). V was trimmed by 0 bases and J by 3 bases, leaving 12 bases between them. This CDR3 is 16 amino acids long. Germline V gene sequence: CDR1 LGHNA, CDR2 YNFKEQ.

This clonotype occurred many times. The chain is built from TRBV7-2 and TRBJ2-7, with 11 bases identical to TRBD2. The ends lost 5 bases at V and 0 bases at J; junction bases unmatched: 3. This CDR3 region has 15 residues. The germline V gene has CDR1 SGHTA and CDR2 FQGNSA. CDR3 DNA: TGTGCCAGCAGCCCTAGCGGGGGGACCTCCTACGAGCAGTACTTC. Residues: CASSPSGGTSYEQYF.

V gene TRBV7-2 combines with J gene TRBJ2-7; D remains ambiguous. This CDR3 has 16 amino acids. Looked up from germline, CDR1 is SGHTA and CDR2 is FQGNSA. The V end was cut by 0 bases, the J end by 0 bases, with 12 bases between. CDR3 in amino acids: CASSLAASKSSYEQYF. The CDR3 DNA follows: TGTGCCAGCAGCTTAGCCGCGTCTAAAAGCTCCTACGAGCAGTACTTC.

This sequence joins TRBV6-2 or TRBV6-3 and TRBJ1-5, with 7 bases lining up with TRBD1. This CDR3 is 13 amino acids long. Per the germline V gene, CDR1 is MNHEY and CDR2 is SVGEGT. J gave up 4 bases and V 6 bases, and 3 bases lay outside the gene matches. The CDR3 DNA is TGTGCCAGCAGACAGGGGAGGAATCAGCCCCAGCATTTT. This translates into CASRQGRNQPQHF.

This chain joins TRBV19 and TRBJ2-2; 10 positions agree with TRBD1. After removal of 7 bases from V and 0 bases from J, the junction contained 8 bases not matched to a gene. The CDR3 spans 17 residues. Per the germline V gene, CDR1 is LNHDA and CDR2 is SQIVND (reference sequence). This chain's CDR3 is CASNPGQGSANTGELFF. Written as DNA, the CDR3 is TGTGCCAGTAATCCGGGACAGGGGAGCGCGAACACCGGGGAGCTGTTTTTT.

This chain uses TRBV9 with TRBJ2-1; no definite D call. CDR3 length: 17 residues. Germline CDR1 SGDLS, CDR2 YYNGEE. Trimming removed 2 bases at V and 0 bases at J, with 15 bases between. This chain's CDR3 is CASSVMASGSSYNEQFF. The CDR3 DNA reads TGTGCCAGCAGCGTCATGGCTTCAGGAAGCTCCTACAATGAGCAGTTCTTC.

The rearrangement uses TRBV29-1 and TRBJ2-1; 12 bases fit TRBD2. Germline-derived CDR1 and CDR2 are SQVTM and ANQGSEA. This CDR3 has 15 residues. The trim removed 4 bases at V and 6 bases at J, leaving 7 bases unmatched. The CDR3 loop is CSVAQRTSGINEQFF. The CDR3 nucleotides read TGCAGCGTTGCCCAACGGACTAGCGGGATCAATGAGCAGTTCTTC.

The CDR3 DNA follows: TGCAGTGCTCCCCACGGTGGGGCGCAAGAGACCCAGTACTTC. It specifies CSAPHGGAQETQYF. V and J are TRBV20-1 and TRBJ2-5, with D perhaps TRBD1 (5 bases). The germline gives CDR1 DFQATT, CDR2 SNEGSKA (reference sequence). This CDR3 has 14 amino acids. Trimming shortened V by 5 bases and J by 2 bases, and 15 bases separated the two germline ends.

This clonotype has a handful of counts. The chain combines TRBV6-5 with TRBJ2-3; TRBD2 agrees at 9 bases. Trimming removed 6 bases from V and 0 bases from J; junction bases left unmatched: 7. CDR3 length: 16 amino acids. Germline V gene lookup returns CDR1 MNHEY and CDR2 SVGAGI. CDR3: CASRRASGRSTDTQYF. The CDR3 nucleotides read TGTGCCAGCAGACGGGCCAGCGGGAGGAGCACAGATACGCAGTATTTT.

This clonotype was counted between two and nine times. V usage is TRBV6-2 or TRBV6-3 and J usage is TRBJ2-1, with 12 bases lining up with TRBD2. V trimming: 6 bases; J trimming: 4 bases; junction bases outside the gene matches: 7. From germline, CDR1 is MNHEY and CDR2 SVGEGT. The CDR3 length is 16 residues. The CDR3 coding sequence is TGTGCCAGCAGATTGGGACTAGCGGGCCTATACAATGAGCAGTTCTTC. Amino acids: CASRLGLAGLYNEQFF.

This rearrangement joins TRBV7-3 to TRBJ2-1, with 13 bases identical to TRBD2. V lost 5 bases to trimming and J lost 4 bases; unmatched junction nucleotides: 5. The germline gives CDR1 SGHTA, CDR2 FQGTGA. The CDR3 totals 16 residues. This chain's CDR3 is CASSPTSGRRYNEQFF. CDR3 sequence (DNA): TGTGCCAGCAGCCCGACTAGCGGGAGGAGATACAATGAGCAGTTCTTC.